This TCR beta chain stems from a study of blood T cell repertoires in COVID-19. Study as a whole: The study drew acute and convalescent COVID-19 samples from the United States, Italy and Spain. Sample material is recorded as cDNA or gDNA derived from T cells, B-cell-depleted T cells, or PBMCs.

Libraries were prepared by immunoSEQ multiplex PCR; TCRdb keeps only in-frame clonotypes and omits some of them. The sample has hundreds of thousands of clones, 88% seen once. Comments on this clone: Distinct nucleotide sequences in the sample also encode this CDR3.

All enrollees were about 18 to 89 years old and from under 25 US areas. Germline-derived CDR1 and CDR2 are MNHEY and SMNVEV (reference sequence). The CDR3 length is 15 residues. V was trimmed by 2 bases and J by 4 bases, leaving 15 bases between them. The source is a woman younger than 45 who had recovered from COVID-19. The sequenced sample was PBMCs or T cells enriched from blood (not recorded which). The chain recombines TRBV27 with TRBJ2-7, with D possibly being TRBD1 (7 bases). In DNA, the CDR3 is TGTGCCAGCAGTTTAATAGCAGGGGGGAGTTACGAGCAGTACTTC. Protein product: CASSLIAGGSYEQYF.